This is a list of T cell receptor beta chains from one sample in a study of post-analysis software for immune sequencing data. Each CDR3 protein is one row after TCRdb ran MiXCR on the PCR reads. Of roughly 600,000 distinct CDR3 sequences in the sample, around 47% are singletons; the top ten hold around 1.7%. The specimen sequenced was blood. The receptors derive from a girl aged 10-17 years with multiple sclerosis. CDR3s include the opening cysteine and the closing phenylalanine or tryptophan. A D gene is named only where the DNA matches it firmly. Clone size, where shown, is once, few, many, or a class for clones that have expanded.

>.|TRBV11-2|TRBJ1-2|.
CASSLEMGFNYGYTF
TGTGCCAGCAGCTTAGAGATGGGATTCAACTATGGCTACACCTTC
>.|TRBV20-1|TRBJ1-5|.
CSASGGANQPQHF
TGCAGTGCTAGTGGCGGGGCCAATCAGCCCCAGCATTTT
>TRBD2|TRBV20-1|TRBJ2-5|few
CSAFDASGGARETQYF
TGCAGTGCTTTCGACGCTAGCGGGGGGGCCCGAGAGACCCAGTACTTC
>.|TRBV6-2/TRBV6-3|TRBJ2-7|few
CAIRQPSHYEQYF
TGTGCCATCCGACAGCCATCACACTACGAGCAGTACTTC
>TRBD2|TRBV20-1|TRBJ2-3|few
CSARREETDTQYF
TGCAGTGCCCGCCGGGAGGAAACAGATACGCAGTATTTT
>.|TRBV7-9|TRBJ1-1|.
CASSLASLWDTEAFF
TGTGCCAGCAGCTTAGCGTCCCTCTGGGACACTGAAGCTTTCTTT
>.|TRBV5-1|TRBJ2-7|.
CASSLAGRGYEQYF
TGCGCCAGCAGCTTGGCCGGCAGGGGCTACGAGCAGTACTTC
>.|TRBV2|TRBJ2-1|.
CASNWGGGEEQFF
TGTGCCAGCAACTGGGGGGGGGGCGAGGAGCAGTTCTTC
>TRBD2|TRBV11-1|TRBJ2-1|few
CASSYGLAGGPDEQFF
TGTGCCAGCAGCTACGGACTAGCGGGGGGGCCTGATGAGCAGTTCTTC
>.|TRBV5-1|TRBJ2-3|once
CASSLYELLTDTQYF
TGCGCCAGCAGCCTTTATGAACTCCTCACAGATACGCAGTATTTT
>.|TRBV5-1|TRBJ1-1|few
CASRTSGAGRDTEAFF
TGCGCCAGCAGAACTTCAGGGGCAGGACGTGACACTGAAGCTTTCTTT
>.|TRBV2|TRBJ2-3|few
CASKGMSDTQYF
TGTGCCAGCAAGGGGATGTCAGATACGCAGTATTTT
>TRBD1|TRBV6-2/TRBV6-3|TRBJ1-1|.
CASILTLPPDRRRTAAFF
TGTGCCAGCATACTTACCCTACCGCCGGACAGGCGAAGGACCGCGGCTTTCTTT
>.|TRBV6-1|TRBJ2-3|.
CASSETRTDTQYF
TGTGCCAGCAGTGAGACCCGCACAGATACGCAGTATTTT
>TRBD2|TRBV5-1|TRBJ2-3|.
CASSEVAGDSTDTQYF
TGCGCCAGCAGCGAAGTAGCGGGAGATAGCACAGATACGCAGTATTTT
>.|TRBV20-1|TRBJ2-5|few
CSAKGTAGETQYF
TGCAGTGCTAAAGGAACTGCCGGAGAGACCCAGTACTTC